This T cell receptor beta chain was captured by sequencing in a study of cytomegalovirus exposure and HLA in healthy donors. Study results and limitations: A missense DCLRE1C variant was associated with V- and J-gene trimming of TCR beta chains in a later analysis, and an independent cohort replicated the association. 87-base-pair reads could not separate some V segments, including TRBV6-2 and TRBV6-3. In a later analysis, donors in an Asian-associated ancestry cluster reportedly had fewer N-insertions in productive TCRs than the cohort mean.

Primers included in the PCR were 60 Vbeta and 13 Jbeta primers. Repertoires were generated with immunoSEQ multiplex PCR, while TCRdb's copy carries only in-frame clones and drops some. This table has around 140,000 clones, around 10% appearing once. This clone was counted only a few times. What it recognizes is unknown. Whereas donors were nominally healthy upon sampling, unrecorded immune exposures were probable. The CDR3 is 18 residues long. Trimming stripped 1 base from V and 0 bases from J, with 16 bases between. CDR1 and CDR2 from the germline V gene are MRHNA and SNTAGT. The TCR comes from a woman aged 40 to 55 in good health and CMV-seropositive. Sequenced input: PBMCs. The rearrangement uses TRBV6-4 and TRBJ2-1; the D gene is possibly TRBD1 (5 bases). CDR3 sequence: CASSDCAATASSYNEQFF. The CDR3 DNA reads TGTGCCAGCAGTGACTGTGCCGCGACAGCATCCTCCTACAATGAGCAGTTCTTC.